The T cell receptor (beta chain) under discussion was sequenced for a study of blood T cell repertoires in COVID-19 (dated by TCRdb to the early 2020s). About the investigation overall: Samples from collaborators originated in the United States, Italy and Spain and spanned both the acute and convalescent phases of COVID-19. The material from the prospective study consisted of cDNA or gDNA derived from T cells, B-cell-depleted T cells, or PBMCs. The dataset comprised deeply sampled blood TCRbeta repertoires from subjects exposed to, actively infected with, or recovered from COVID-19. The repertoires were released in a freely available public database meant as a resource for research on the immune response to SARS-CoV-2. Samples were obtained from the ongoing ImmuneRACE study (first 160 participants) and from about 1,300 subjects provided by 6 global collaborators. The sample metadata nearly always contained a de-identified subject ID, COVID-19 status, age in years and sex. HLA class I and class II types, where available, came from metadata supplied by the sample provider rather than from assay-based typing.

Broader findings and caveats from the paper: How much clinical and demographic metadata was included differed by source and by participant, and the metadata was provided uncurated.

The immunoSEQ Assay, a bias-controlled multiplex PCR, was used to amplify TCRbeta CDR3 regions from genomic DNA. The source study handled its data this way. Within the assay, amplification of reference gene primers was used to estimate how many nucleated cells each sample contained. To quantify the absolute abundance of each unique TCRbeta CDR3 rearrangement, sequence reads were collapsed and filtered. For each sample, productive Simpson clonality was calculated as the square root of Simpson's diversity index across productive rearrangements. The clones in this table, taken by TCRdb from immuneACCESS, are in-frame only. Not every clone is retained; where verified, under half of the shortfall comes from an unresolved V gene, and the cause of the rest is unknown. Clone size and the V and J calls come from that table; the DNA yielded D and trimming. The sample table holds a few hundred thousand clones, of which roughly 87% were seen once. The ten largest account for about an eighth of the sample.

Samples from volunteer blood donors who had recovered from COVID-19 were contributed by a second Seattle source. Collaborating institutions collected whole blood in K2EDTA tubes following their own protocols. For TCRbeta analysis, collaborator samples were shipped as frozen whole blood, as isolated PBMCs, or as DNA extracted from either sample type. 10 amino acids form the CDR3, both terminal residues included. Notes on this clone: Its antigen has not been determined. The conserved final phenylalanine or tryptophan is absent from the CDR3, which likely points to a read error. The limits of the CDR3 on the DNA are not certain, so only TCRdb's listed CDR3 is given.

The sequenced sample consisted of peripheral blood. This receptor was identified in a woman aged 18-29 years who had recovered from COVID-19. The rearranged segments are TRBV23-1 and TRBJ2-7; the table names TRBD2, a call not compared with the DNA. TRBV23-1 is marked as an open reading frame, function uncertain. CDR3 protein: CASSQSSQLL.